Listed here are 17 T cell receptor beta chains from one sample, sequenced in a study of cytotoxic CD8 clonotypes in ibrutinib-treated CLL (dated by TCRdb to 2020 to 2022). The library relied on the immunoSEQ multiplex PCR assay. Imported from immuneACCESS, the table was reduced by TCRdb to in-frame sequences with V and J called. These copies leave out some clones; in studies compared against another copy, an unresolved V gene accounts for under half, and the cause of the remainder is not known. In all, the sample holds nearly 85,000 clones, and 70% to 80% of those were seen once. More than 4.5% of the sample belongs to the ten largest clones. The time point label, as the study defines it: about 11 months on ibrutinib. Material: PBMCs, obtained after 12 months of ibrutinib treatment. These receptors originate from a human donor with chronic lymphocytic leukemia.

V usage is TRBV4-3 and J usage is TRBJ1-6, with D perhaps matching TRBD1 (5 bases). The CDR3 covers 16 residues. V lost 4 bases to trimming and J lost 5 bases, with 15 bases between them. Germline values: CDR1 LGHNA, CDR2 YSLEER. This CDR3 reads CASSPQGPGNNSPLHF. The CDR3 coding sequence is TGCGCCAGCAGCCCTCAGGGCCCGGGAAATAATTCACCCCTCCACTTT.

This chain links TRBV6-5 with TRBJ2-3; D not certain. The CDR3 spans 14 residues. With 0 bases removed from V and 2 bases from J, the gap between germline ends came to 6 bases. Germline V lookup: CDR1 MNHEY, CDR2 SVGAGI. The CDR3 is CASSYSSPTDTQYF. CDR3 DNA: TGTGCCAGCAGTTACTCTTCCCCCACAGATACGCAGTATTTT.

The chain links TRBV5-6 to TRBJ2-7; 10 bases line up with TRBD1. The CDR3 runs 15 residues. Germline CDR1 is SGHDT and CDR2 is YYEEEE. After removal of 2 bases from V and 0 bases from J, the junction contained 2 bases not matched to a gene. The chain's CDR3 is CASSFGTGVSYEQYF. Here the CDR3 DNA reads TGTGCCAGCAGCTTCGGGACAGGGGTCTCCTACGAGCAGTACTTC.

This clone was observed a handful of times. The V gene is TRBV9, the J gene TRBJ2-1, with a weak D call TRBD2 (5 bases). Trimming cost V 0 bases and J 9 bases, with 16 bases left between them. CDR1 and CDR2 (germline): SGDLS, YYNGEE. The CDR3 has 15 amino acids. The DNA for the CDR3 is TGTGCCAGCAGCGTAGAGGTCCCTCCTCGGGGTGAGCAGTTCTTC. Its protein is CASSVEVPPRGEQFF.

The CDR3 loop is CASSLGVSGANVLTF. The CDR3 coding sequence is TGCGCCAGCAGCTTGGGGGTTTCTGGGGCCAACGTCCTGACTTTC. The J gene is TRBJ2-6, the V gene TRBV5-1, with no clear D. Looked up from germline, CDR1 is SGHRS and CDR2 is YFSETQ. Trimming pared 0 bases from V and 1 base from J, leaving 5 bases between. The CDR3 consists of 15 residues.

CDR3 sequence: CASSLGLAGEVGELFF. The DNA of the CDR3 is TGTGCCAGCAGCTTAGGCCTAGCGGGAGAAGTTGGGGAGCTGTTTTTT. This chain joins TRBV7-6 and TRBJ2-2, with TRBD2 matching 10 bases. The CDR3 has 16 residues. V shed 1 base, J shed 8 bases, and the junction held 7 bases outside the gene matches. The V gene's germline CDR1 is SGHVS and CDR2 FNYEAQ.

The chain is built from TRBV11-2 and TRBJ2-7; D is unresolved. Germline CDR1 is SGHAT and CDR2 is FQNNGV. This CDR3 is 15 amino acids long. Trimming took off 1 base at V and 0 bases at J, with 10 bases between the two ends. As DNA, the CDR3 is TGTGCCAGCAGCTTAGGCCAAACCCACTCCTACGAGCAGTACTTC. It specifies CASSLGQTHSYEQYF.

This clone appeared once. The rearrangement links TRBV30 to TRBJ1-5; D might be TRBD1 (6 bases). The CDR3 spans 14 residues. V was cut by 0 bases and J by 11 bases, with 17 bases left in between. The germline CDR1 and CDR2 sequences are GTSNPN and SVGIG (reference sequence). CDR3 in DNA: TGTGCCTGGAGTGTACCGGGGGCAGCGGGTACCCAGCATTTT. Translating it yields CAWSVPGAAGTQHF.

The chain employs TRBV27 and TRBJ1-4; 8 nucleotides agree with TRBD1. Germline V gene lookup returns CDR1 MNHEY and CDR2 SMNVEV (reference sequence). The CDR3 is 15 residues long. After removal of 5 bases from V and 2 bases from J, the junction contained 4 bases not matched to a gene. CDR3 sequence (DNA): TGTGCCAGCAGTCCCAGGGGGCGGACTAATGAAAAACTGTTTTTT. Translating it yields CASSPRGRTNEKLFF.

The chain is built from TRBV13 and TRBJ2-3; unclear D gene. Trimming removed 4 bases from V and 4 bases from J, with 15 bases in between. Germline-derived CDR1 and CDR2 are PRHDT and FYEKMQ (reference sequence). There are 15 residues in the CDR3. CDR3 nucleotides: TGTGCCAGCAGCTCTAGACCGGTGGGTCCAGATACGCAGTATTTT. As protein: CASSSRPVGPDTQYF. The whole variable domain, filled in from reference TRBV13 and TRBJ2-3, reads AAGVIQSPRHLIKEKRETATLKCYPIPRHDTVYWYQQGPGQDPQFLISFYEKMQSDKGSIPDRFSAQQFSDYHSELNMSSLELGDSALYFCASSSRPVGPDTQYFGPGTRLTVL.

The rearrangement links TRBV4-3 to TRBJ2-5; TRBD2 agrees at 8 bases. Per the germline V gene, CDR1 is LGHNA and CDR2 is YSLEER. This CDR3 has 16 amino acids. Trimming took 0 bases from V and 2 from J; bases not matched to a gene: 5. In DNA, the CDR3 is TGCGCCAGCAGCCAAGATGGGACTAGGGGGCAAGAGACCCAGTACTTC. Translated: CASSQDGTRGQETQYF.

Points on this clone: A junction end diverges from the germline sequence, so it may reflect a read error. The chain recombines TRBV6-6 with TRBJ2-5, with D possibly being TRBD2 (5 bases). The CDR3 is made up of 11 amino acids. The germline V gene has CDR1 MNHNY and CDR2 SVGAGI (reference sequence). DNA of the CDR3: TGTGCCACCAGTTCGGGGGAGACCCAGTACTTC. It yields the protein CATSSGETQYF.

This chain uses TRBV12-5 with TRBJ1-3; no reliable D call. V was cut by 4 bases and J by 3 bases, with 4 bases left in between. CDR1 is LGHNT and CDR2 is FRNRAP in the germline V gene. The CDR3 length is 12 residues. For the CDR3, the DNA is TGTGCTAGTGGTTCCGATGGAAACACCATATATTTT. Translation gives CASGSDGNTIYF. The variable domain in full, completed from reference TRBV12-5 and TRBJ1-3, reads DARVTQTPRHKVTEMGQEVTMRCQPILGHNTVFWYRQTMMQGLELLAYFRNRAPLDDSGMPKDRFSAEMPDATLATLKIQPSEPRDSAVYFCASGSDGNTIYFGEGSWLTVV.

DNA for the CDR3: TGTGCCAGCTCACCGGGGACGGCCTACGAGCAGTACTTC. This sequence encodes CASSPGTAYEQYF. The chain joins TRBV18 to TRBJ2-7, with D perhaps given as TRBD1 or TRBD2 (5 bases each). The germline V and J ends were trimmed by 3 bases and 2 bases, with 8 bases remaining between them. From germline, CDR1 is KGHSH and CDR2 LQKENI. The CDR3 is 13 amino acids.

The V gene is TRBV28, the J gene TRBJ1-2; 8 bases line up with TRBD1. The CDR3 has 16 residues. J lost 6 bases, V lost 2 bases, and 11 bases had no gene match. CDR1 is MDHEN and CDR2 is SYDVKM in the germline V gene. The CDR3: CASSLTSGQVTHGYTF. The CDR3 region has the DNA TGTGCCAGCAGTTTAACGTCGGGACAGGTGACCCATGGCTACACCTTC.

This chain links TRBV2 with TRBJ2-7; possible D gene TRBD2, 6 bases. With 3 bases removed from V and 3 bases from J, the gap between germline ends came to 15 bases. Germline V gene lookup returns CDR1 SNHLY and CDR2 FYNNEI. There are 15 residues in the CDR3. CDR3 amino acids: CASSEEGRTHYEQYF. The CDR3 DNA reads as TGTGCCAGCAGTGAGGAGGGGCGGACCCACTACGAGCAGTACTTC.

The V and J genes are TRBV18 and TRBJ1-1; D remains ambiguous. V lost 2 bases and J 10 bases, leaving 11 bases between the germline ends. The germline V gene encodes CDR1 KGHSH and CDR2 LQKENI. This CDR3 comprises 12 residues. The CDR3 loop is CASSPRRERAFF. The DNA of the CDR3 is TGTGCCAGCTCACCAAGAAGGGAGCGAGCTTTCTTT.